This T cell receptor beta chain was recorded in a study of T cells in Graves' hyperthyroidism and ophthalmopathy. This clonotype was detected only a few times. Its specificity is not known. Study conclusions and caveats: Ophthalmopathy and stable hyperthyroidism were told apart by a 13 V-J model.

Amplification yielded TCR beta CDR3 regions, with RNA transcripts as the source. HTBI primers were used for first-round RT-PCR of the TCR CDR3. TCRdb reanalysed the multiplex PCR reads using MiXCR and keeps one entry per CDR3 protein. The sample carries about 510,000 distinct CDR3 sequences, about 14% recorded once. Germline loops: CDR1 MDHEN, CDR2 SYDVKM. Between the trimmed V and J ends, which lost 3 bases and 3 bases, there was a span of 9 bases. This CDR3 has 14 residues. The receptor was isolated from a woman in her 40s with Graves' hyperthyroidism. The chain carries TRBV28 and TRBJ1-3; no clear D gene. Sequencing was carried out using blood. CDR3 sequence (DNA): TGTGCCAGCAGTTTTGGCCCCAATGGAAACACCATATATTTT. This translates into CASSFGPNGNTIYF.